This T cell receptor (beta chain) originates from a study of T-cell memory formation after mild COVID-19. To note about this clonotype: As yet, its antigen is unknown.

General study findings and limits: Nothing confirmed that second-wave clones peaking on day 37 were specific for SARS-CoV-2. Detection of some responders pre-infection suggested pre-existing cross-reactive memory T cells participated. There was a balanced CD4/CD8 profile in clones contracting day 15 to 85, and later expanders leaned CD4+.

Trimming took 4 bases from V and 6 from J, leaving 22 bases between them. Germline lookup yields CDR1 LGHDT and CDR2 YNNKEL (reference sequence). The CDR3 sequence is 17 residues long. With constant-segment primers, 5'RACE yielded cDNA libraries of TCR alpha and TCR beta that carried sample barcodes and UMIs. MiXCR was run by TCRdb on the 5' RACE reads, yielding one entry per CDR3 protein. This table holds about 350,000 distinct CDR3 sequences, around an eighth found once. This clonotype was obtained from a young man who had mild COVID-19 (a few samples of this study predate the infection). Cell type and time point are not known. The chain couples TRBV3-1 to TRBJ1-5; D unresolved. The sequencing sample was made of PBMCs or a T cell subset sorted from them (not recorded which). The CDR3 is CASSPTSGNEPAQPQHF. Written as DNA, the CDR3 is TGTGCCAGCAGCCCTACTTCGGGGAACGAACCTGCTCAGCCCCAGCATTTT.